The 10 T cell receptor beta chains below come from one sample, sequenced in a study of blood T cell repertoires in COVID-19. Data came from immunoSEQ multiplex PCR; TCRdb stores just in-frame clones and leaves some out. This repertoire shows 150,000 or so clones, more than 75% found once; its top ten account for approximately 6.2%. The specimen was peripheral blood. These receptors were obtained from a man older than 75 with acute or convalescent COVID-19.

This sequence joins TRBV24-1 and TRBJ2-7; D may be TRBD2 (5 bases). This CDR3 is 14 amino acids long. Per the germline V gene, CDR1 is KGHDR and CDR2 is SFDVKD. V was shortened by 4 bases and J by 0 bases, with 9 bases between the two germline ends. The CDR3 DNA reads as TGTGCCACCAGTGAGGGAGTTAACTCCTACGAGCAGTACTTC. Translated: CATSEGVNSYEQYF.

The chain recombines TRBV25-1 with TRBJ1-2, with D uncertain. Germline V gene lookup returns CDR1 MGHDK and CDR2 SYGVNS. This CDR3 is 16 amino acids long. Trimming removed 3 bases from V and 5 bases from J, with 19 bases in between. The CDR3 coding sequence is TGTGCCAGCAGTGACCCGGGGAAACCGATATCTTATGGCTACACCTTC. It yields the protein CASSDPGKPISYGYTF.

CDR3 sequence: CASSSPRLRQFNEQYF. The CDR3 nucleotides are TGTGCCAGCAGCTCACCGAGGCTGAGGCAGTTCAACGAGCAGTACTTC. This chain connects TRBV11-2 to TRBJ2-7; D call uncertain. With 4 bases removed from V and 5 bases from J, the gap between germline ends came to 21 bases. This CDR3 region has 16 residues. Per germline, CDR1 SGHAT and CDR2 FQNNGV.

This chain's CDR3 is CASSLTWDRTYEQYF. In DNA form, the CDR3 reads TGTGCCAGCAGCCTAACTTGGGACAGAACCTACGAGCAGTACTTC. The V gene is TRBV3-1 (or the pseudogene TRBV3-2), the J gene TRBJ2-7, with TRBD1 matching over 7 bases. The CDR3 has 15 residues. The V gene end was trimmed by 4 bases and the J gene end by 2 bases; junction bases not matched to a gene: 8. Germline CDR1 is LGHDT and CDR2 is YNNKEL (reference sequence).

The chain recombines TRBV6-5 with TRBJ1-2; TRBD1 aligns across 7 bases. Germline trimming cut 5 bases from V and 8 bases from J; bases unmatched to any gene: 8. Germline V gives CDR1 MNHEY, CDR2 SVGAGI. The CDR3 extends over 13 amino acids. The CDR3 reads CASSSHRGRGYTF. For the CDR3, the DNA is TGTGCCAGCAGTAGCCACAGGGGCAGAGGCTACACCTTC.

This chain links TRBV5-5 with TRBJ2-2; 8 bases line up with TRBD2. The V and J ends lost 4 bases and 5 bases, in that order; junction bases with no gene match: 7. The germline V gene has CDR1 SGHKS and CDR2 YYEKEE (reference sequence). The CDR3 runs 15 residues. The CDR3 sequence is CASSGGAGVTGELFF. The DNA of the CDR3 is TGTGCCAGCAGCGGGGGAGCGGGAGTTACCGGGGAGCTGTTTTTT. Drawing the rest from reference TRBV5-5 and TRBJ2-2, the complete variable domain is DAGVTQSPTHLIKTRGQQVTLRCSPISGHKSVSWYQQVLGQGPQFIFQYYEKEERGRGNFPDRFSARQFPNYSSELNVNALLLGDSALYLCASSGGAGVTGELFFGEGSRLTVL.

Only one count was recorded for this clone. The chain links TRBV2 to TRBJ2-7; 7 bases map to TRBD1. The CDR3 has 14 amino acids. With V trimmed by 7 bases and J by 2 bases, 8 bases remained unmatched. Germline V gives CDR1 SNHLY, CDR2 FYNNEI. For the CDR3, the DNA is TGTGCCAGCAAGACAGGGTGGAAGCCCTACGAGCAGTACTTC. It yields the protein CASKTGWKPYEQYF.

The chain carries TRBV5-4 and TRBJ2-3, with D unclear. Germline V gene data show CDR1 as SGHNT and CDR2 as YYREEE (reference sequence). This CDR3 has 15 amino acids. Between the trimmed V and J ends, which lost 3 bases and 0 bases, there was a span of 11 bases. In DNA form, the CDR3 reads TGTGCCAGCAGCTCCCAGCGATCAAGCACAGATACGCAGTATTTT. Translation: CASSSQRSSTDTQYF.

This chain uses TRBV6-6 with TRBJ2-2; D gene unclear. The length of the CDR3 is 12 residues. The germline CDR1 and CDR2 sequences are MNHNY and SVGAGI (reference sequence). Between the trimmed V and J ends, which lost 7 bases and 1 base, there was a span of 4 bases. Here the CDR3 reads CASTMNTGELFF. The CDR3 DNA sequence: TGTGCCAGCACTATGAACACCGGGGAGCTGTTTTTT.

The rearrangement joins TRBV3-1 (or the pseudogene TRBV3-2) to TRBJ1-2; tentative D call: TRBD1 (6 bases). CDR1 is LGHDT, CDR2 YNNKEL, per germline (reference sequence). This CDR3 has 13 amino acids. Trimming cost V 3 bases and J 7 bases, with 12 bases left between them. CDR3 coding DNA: TGTGCCAGCAGCCAGGCAGGGGATCGTGGCTACACCTTC. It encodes CASSQAGDRGYTF.